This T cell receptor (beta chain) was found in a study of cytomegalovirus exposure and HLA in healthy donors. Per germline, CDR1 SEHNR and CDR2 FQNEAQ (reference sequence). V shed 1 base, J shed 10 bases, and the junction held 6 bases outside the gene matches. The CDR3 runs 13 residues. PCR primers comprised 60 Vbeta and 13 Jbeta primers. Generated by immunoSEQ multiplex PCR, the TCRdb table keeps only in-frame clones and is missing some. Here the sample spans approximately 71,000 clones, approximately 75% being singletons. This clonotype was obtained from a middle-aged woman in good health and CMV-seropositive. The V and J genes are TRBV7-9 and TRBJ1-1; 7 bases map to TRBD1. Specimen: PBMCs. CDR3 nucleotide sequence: TGTGCCAGCAGCTTAGGGCAGGGGGGAAGAGCTTTCTTT. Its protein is CASSLGQGGRAFF. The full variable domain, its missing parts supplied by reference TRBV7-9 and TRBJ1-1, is DTGVSQNPRHKITKRGQNVTFRCDPISEHNRLYWYRQTLGQGPEFLTYFQNEAQLEKSRLLSDRFSAERPKGSFSTLEIQRTEQGDSAMYLCASSLGQGGRAFFGQGTRLTVV.